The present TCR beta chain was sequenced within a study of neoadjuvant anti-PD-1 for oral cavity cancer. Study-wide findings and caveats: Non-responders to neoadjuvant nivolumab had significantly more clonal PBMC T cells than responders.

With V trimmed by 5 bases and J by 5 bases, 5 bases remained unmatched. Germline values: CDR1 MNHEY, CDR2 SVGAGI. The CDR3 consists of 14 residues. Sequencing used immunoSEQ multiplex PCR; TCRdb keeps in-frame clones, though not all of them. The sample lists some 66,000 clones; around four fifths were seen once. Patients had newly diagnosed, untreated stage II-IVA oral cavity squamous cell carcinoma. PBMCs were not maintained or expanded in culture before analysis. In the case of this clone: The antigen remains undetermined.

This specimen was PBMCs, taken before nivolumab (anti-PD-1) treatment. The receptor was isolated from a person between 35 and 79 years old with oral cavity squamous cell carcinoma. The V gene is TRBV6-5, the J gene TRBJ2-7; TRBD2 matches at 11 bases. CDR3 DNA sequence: TGTGCCAGCAGTAAGATTAGCGGGAGGGACGAGCAGTACTTC. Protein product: CASSKISGRDEQYF.